The next 10 T cell receptor beta chains were all read from a single sample in a study of blood T cell repertoires in COVID-19 (dated by TCRdb to 2019 to 2021). The method behind the library was the immunoSEQ multiplex PCR assay. TCRdb provides this immuneACCESS table in a form limited to in-frame rearrangements. Some clones are lacking; in checked studies, under half of them reflect an unresolved V gene, and why the rest are absent is not known. The sample records 220,000 or so clones, about 84% of which are singletons. Roughly 1.9% of the sample rests with the top ten. The sample consisted of PBMCs or T cells enriched from blood (not recorded which). Source of these receptors: a woman aged 45-60 years who had recovered from COVID-19.

The chain joins TRBV29-1 to TRBJ2-3; possible D gene TRBD2, 6 bases. The V gene's germline CDR1 is SQVTM and CDR2 ANQGSEA. Trimming took off 4 bases at V and 1 base at J, with 6 bases between the two ends. There are 12 residues in the CDR3. The CDR3 protein is CSVGLGTDTQYF. The DNA for the CDR3 is TGCAGCGTTGGACTAGGCACAGATACGCAGTATTTT.

CDR3 loop: CASSLYYEQYF. The CDR3, as DNA: TGTGCCAGCAGCTTATACTACGAGCAGTACTTC. The genes are TRBV11-2 and TRBJ2-7; D not certain. CDR3 length equals 11 residues. CDR1 and CDR2 (germline): SGHAT, FQNNGV. With 2 bases removed from V and 3 bases from J, the gap between germline ends came to 2 bases.

The CDR3: CASSVGARYEQYF. The DNA for the CDR3 is TGCGCCAGCAGCGTGGGGGCTCGTTACGAGCAGTACTTC. The chain couples TRBV5-1 to TRBJ2-7; weak D call: TRBD1 (6 bases). This CDR3 is 13 amino acids long. The germline V and J ends were trimmed by 4 bases and 4 bases, with 12 bases remaining between them. From germline, CDR1 is SGHRS and CDR2 YFSETQ.

The J gene is TRBJ1-3, the V gene TRBV9; D is unclear. The CDR3 is 17 amino acids. In germline, CDR1 is SGDLS, CDR2 YYNGEE. Deletions cut 6 bases from V and 3 bases from J, with 22 bases between. In nucleotides, the CDR3 is TGTGCCAGCAAAAACTATGGGGAGTCTACGTATGGAAACACCATATATTTT. Protein product: CASKNYGESTYGNTIYF.

CDR3 in amino acids: CASSLGILADGEDTQYF. Here the CDR3 DNA reads TGTGCCAGCAGCTTAGGAATCCTAGCGGACGGCGAAGATACGCAGTATTTT. The chain has TRBV7-6 and TRBJ2-3; TRBD2 aligns across 7 bases. Germline lookup yields CDR1 SGHVS and CDR2 FNYEAQ. CDR3 size: 17 residues. V lost 1 base, J lost 5 bases, and 12 bases stayed unmatched.

The J gene is TRBJ1-1, the V gene TRBV15, with a weak D call TRBD1 (6 bases). V lost 2 bases and J 4 bases, leaving 11 bases between the germline ends. Germline V gives CDR1 LNHNV, CDR2 YYDKDF (reference sequence). The CDR3 totals 14 residues. CDR3 sequence: CATSRRGGGTEAFF. CDR3 DNA sequence: TGTGCCACCAGCAGAAGGGGGGGCGGCACTGAAGCTTTCTTT.

V usage is TRBV5-1 and J usage is TRBJ2-2, with 13 bases matching TRBD2. Trimming took 4 bases from V and 2 from J; bases not matched to a gene: 8. The CDR3 length is 18 residues. The germline CDR1 and CDR2 sequences are SGHRS and YFSETQ. The CDR3 DNA follows: TGCGCCAGCAGCCTCAGGACTAGCGGGGGCCCTAACACCGGGGAGCTGTTTTTT. Its translation is CASSLRTSGGPNTGELFF.

J is TRBJ1-5 and V is TRBV19; 7 bases match TRBD1. Germline V gene lookup returns CDR1 LNHDA and CDR2 SQIVND (reference sequence). The length of the CDR3 is 16 residues. V lost 6 bases, J lost 5 bases, and 13 bases stayed unmatched. CDR3 bases: TGTGCCAGTAGCCCGAGAGACAGGGTGGCCCATCAGCCCCAGCATTTT. Amino acid sequence: CASSPRDRVAHQPQHF. The variable domain in full, with the rest retrieved from reference TRBV19 and TRBJ1-5, is DGGITQSPKYLFRKEGQNVTLSCEQNLNHDAMYWYRQDPGQGLRLIYYSQIVNDFQKGDIAEGYSVSREKKESFPLTVTSAQKNPTAFYLCASSPRDRVAHQPQHFGDGTRLSIL.

Only one count was recorded for this clone. The chain links TRBV7-3 to TRBJ1-1, with D unresolved. Deletions cut 1 base from V and 1 base from J, with 13 bases between. The germline V gene encodes CDR1 SGHTA and CDR2 FQGTGA. This CDR3 spans 16 amino acids. CDR3 residues: CASSLSGELKNTEAFF. The CDR3 nucleotides are TGTGCCAGCAGCTTAAGTGGGGAGTTAAAGAACACTGAAGCTTTCTTT.

This clone turned up a few times. DNA of the CDR3: TGTGCCAGCAGGGTGGGACAGGGAGATTCATCTAACTATGGCTACACCTTC. Encoded protein: CASRVGQGDSSNYGYTF. The chain combines TRBV7-9 with TRBJ1-2; 9 positions agree with TRBD1. With 6 bases clipped from V and 0 bases from J, the junction kept 11 bases outside the gene matches. The CDR3 covers 17 residues. The V gene's germline CDR1 is SEHNR and CDR2 FQNEAQ (reference sequence).